This TCR beta chain was obtained from a study of regulatory T cells in long-lasting Graves disease (dated by TCRdb to about 2021). The study in broad terms: Antithyroid drugs had been taken for less than 3 months by newly diagnosed Graves' disease patients. Patients with persistent Graves' disease were compared with patients with newly diagnosed Graves' disease using TCR sequencing and RNA sequencing of peripheral blood. The study was conducted in China and was registered as a clinical trial. A total of roughly 33 samples underwent TCR sequencing: approximately 13 from persistent and around 20 from newly diagnosed Graves' disease patients. Overall results and qualifications from the work: Persistent disease showed preferential use of TRBV28, TRBJ1-2 and TRBJ2-5, whereas newly diagnosed disease favored TRBV20-1 and TRBJ2-1. The authors acknowledged the small sample size as a limitation that may reduce accuracy. More public clonotypes were shared among persistent patients (around 3,000) than among newly diagnosed patients (under 1,000). Sequencing and analysis were limited to the TCR beta chain. The study examined only peripheral blood because the primary lesion, thyroid tissue, could not be accessed. Compared with newly diagnosed patients, persistent Graves' disease patients had lower TCR Shannon entropy and fewer highly expanded clones, which suggests clonal expansion.

CDR1 and CDR2 (DFQATT, SNEGSKA) derive from the germline V gene (reference sequence). The CDR3 runs 14 residues from the cysteine to the phenylalanine. This entry keeps only the CDR3 DNA: 42 bases, framed from base 1. At the junction V is shortened by 8 bases and J by 6 bases; bases outside the gene matches: 14. Library preparation used multiplex PCR. The reads were generated on an Illumina HiSeq 4000. iRepertoire HTBI primers and Arm-PCR amplification of CDR3 regions were used to construct TCR beta libraries. Before sequencing, the PCR products underwent gel purification. The study's own analysis went as follows. Gene usage analysis of CDR3 amino acid clonotypes relied on the 60 or so TRBV and 15 or so TRBJ segments identified across samples. Filtered high-quality paired reads were merged into contigs using COPE and FqMerger. BLAST was used to align contigs to the IMGT TRBV, TRBD and TRBJ reference genes, and CDR3 was defined following IMGT. Highly expanded clones were defined as clonotypes with a frequency above 0.1%. Shannon entropy served as the measure of repertoire diversity, while the Gini coefficient captured V-J evenness. A clonotype found in more than one individual was treated as public. TCRdb passed the public sequencing reads through fastp at Q25 and MiXCR, retaining productive beta sequences. Rows are unified per CDR3 protein, each entry keeping the most common DNA and genes. These V and J calls rely on TCRdb rather than the paper's analysis. For this sample the table gives a few hundred thousand distinct CDR3 sequences, of which about an eighth were detected only once. Of the sample, over 15% falls within the top ten clones.

The time point label here, explained by the study, means: newly diagnosed GD, antithyroid drugs for less than 3 months. For both TCR sequencing and RNA sequencing, RNA was extracted from PBMCs using TRIzol. The diagnosis of Graves' disease followed American Thyroid Association guidelines. Patients were recruited from an endocrinology department in Xi'an, China. Each patient gave around 9 milliliters of peripheral blood, collected in an EDTA anticoagulant tube. Ficoll Paque Plus density gradient separation was used to isolate PBMCs, and no further T cell sorting was performed. An Agilent 2100 Bioanalyzer and agarose gel were used to check RNA quality, and a NanoDrop 2000 was used to measure RNA concentration. This clonotype has a count of ten or more. Its specific antigen is unknown. No clone much larger than this one lies a single base away; base qualities are absent. The sample was also linked to a second study, of T cells in Graves' hyperthyroidism and ophthalmopathy. The second publication reports: Graves' hyperthyroidism was defined as stable when no progression to ophthalmopathy occurred over 18 months of follow-up. The hyperthyroidism patients were between 18 and 65 years old and newly diagnosed, with a disease duration of less than 2 months. Patients with uncontrolled infections, other autoimmune diseases, pregnancy or lactation were excluded. Diagnoses relied on clinical symptoms, serum thyroxine and TRAb, thyroid ultrasound and orbital computed tomography. The TCR CDR3 was subjected to a first round of RT-PCR using the HTBI primer set and the Qiagen OneStep RT-PCR kit. Most expanded thyroid clonotypes (frequency above 0.001) were also detected in blood, suggesting blood repertoires may reflect thyroid immune responses. Ophthalmopathy was separated from stable hyperthyroidism by a 13 V-J signature model, with roughly 88% sensitivity and about 81% specificity obtained in cross-validation and 80%/75% obtained in testing. In validation, progression to ophthalmopathy was predicted by the model with 70.59% sensitivity and 72% to 85% specificity, a median of about 6.4 months before onset. TCR V-J signatures able to tell the groups apart were searched for in a discovery cohort of 90 to 100 patients, of whom around 43 had Graves' ophthalmopathy and more than 55 had stable Graves' hyperthyroidism. Prospective prediction of ophthalmopathy was tested in an independent validation cohort of approximately 18 hyperthyroidism patients and some 17 patients who later progressed to ophthalmopathy. The roughly 90 discovery patients were divided at random into training and test sets in a 7:3 ratio. In addition, the study compared T-cell repertoires in thyroid tissue and in blood from about six Graves' hyperthyroidism patients. Once sampling was done, hyperthyroidism patients were given methimazole at a starting dose of 30 mg daily, whereas ophthalmopathy patients were given high-dose intravenous methylprednisolone. Libraries were constructed in a second round of multiplex PCR, after which size selection and purification were performed. The libraries were sequenced on an Illumina HiSeq2000 using paired-end 100 bp reads. SOAPnuke was used to process the raw data, throwing out any read that contained adapters or uncalled bases, had a mean Phred below 15, or lacked an exact constant-primer or identifier match. High-quality paired reads were merged with COPE v1.2.5, and unique nucleotide sequences were defined as clonotypes. MiTCR v1.1 was used to align clonotypes to the IMGT TRBV, TRBD and TRBJ reference segments. The analysis was restricted to V-J combinations with a frequency above 0.0001, which together covered about 99% of the repertoires. The TCS score was defined as the ratio of F50 (clonal expansion) to E x V (chaos), calculated using BLOSUM62-based TCRdist between CDR3 peptides within each V-J. Welch's t-statistics and random forest reduced 500 to 550 V-J features to about 13, which were used in a naive Bayes classifier (R e1071). No statistical method was used to fix the sample size in advance, and group allocation was not hidden from the investigators. The paper reports TCR Vbeta CDR3 sequencing of 140 or so peripheral blood samples: 43 ophthalmopathy, roughly 80 hyperthyroidism and approximately 17 progressor patients.

The material sequenced was peripheral blood mononuclear cells (PBMCs), taken at new diagnosis, from a patient treated with antithyroid drugs. The receptor was isolated from a woman aged 18-35 years with Graves disease. Donor details come from another sample of the same person, matched by shared clones. The sequence links TRBV20-1 to TRBJ2-3; the central 7 bases match TRBD2. CDR3 loop: CSPPPRGDGDTQYF. The nucleotide sequence reads as follows: TGCAGTCCCCCGCCCCGGGGGGACGGGGATACGCAGTATTTT.